The 14 T cell receptor beta chains in this list originate from one sample, sequenced in a study of cytomegalovirus exposure and HLA in healthy donors. PCR primers comprised 60 Vbeta and 13 Jbeta primers. Repertoires were generated with immunoSEQ multiplex PCR, while TCRdb's copy carries only in-frame clones and drops some. The sample has 100,000 to 150,000 clones; 77% are singletons. Sequenced material: PBMCs. The receptors here all came from a human donor in good health.

The chain couples TRBV11-1 to TRBJ1-1; perhaps TRBD1 as D (5 bases). The CDR3 is made up of 14 amino acids. V dropped 4 bases and J dropped 2 bases, with 11 bases sitting between them. Looked up from germline, CDR1 is SGHAT and CDR2 is FQDESV (reference sequence). The CDR3: CASSSLQGNTEAFF. CDR3 DNA sequence: TGTGCCAGCAGCTCGCTCCAGGGAAACACTGAAGCTTTCTTT.

The J gene is TRBJ1-5, the V gene TRBV5-3, with 7 bases aligning to TRBD1. TRBV5-3 is classed as an ORF, of uncertain function. The CDR3 is 16 amino acids. V shed 1 base, J shed 5 bases, and the junction held 9 bases outside the gene matches. In DNA, the CDR3 is TGTGCCAGAAGCTTGTCCCGCGGGACAGACGATCAGCCCCAGCATTTT. Residues: CARSLSRGTDDQPQHF.

This clone occurred once. The chain recombines TRBV4-1 with TRBJ1-1; no reliable D call. With 0 bases removed from V and 0 bases from J, the gap between germline ends came to 8 bases. This CDR3 region has 15 residues. CDR1 is MGHRA, CDR2 YSYEKL, per germline. The CDR3: CASSQDSAMNTEAFF. CDR3 bases: TGCGCCAGCAGCCAAGATTCAGCGATGAACACTGAAGCTTTCTTT.

V gene TRBV18 combines with J gene TRBJ2-7, with D possibly matching TRBD1 (6 bases). Trimming cost V 6 bases and J 4 bases, with 16 bases left between them. CDR3 length equals 14 residues. Germline V gene lookup returns CDR1 KGHSH and CDR2 LQKENI. The DNA for the CDR3 is TGTGCCAGCTCGGAAGTGGGGGCATCGTACGAGCAGTACTTC. It is translated as CASSEVGASYEQYF.

The V gene is TRBV5-4, the J gene TRBJ2-2; D unclear. CDR3 length equals 13 residues. V was pared by 0 bases and J by 6 bases, with 6 bases between. Germline V gene data show CDR1 as SGHNT and CDR2 as YYREEE (reference sequence). The DNA of the CDR3 is TGTGCCAGCAGCTTGGGTCGGGCCGGGGAGCTGTTTTTT. This gives the protein CASSLGRAGELFF. Full variable domain (remainder filled in from reference TRBV5-4 and TRBJ2-2): ETGVTQSPTHLIKTRGQQVTLRCSSQSGHNTVSWYQQALGQGPQFIFQYYREEENGRGNFPPRFSGLQFPNYSSELNVNALELDDSALYLCASSLGRAGELFFGEGSRLTVL.

This clone appeared a few times. The chain employs TRBV19 and TRBJ2-1, with 7 bases identical to TRBD1. CDR1 and CDR2 (germline): LNHDA, SQIVND (reference sequence). The V segment lost 6 bases and the J segment 0 bases; nucleotides outside the gene matches: 5. CDR3 length: 15 residues. CDR3 sequence: CASSTRDSSYNEQFF. CDR3 DNA sequence: TGTGCCAGTAGCACTAGGGACAGCTCCTACAATGAGCAGTTCTTC.

This chain joins TRBV4-1 and TRBJ1-5, with 9 bases aligning to TRBD1. This CDR3 is built from 16 residues. The V segment lost 3 bases and the J segment 2 bases; nucleotides outside the gene matches: 5. CDR1 is MGHRA and CDR2 is YSYEKL in the germline V gene. The CDR3 nucleotides read TGCGCCAGCAGCCAGGGACAGGGCGGTGGCAATCAGCCCCAGCATTTT. Its translation: CASSQGQGGGNQPQHF.

The chain has TRBV6-1 and TRBJ2-5, with a weak D call TRBD2 (5 bases). The CDR3 is 14 residues long. Germline V CDR1 and CDR2: MNHNS, SASEGT. Trimming cost V 6 bases and J 4 bases, with 15 bases left between them. DNA of the CDR3: TGTGCCAGCAGAGCCCATGGAGGTACAGAGACCCAGTACTTC. Protein sequence: CASRAHGGTETQYF.

V usage is TRBV6-5 and J usage is TRBJ2-1; perhaps TRBD2 as D (5 bases). CDR1 is MNHEY, CDR2 SVGAGI, per germline. Trimming removed 8 bases from V and 7 bases from J, with 15 bases in between. This CDR3 region has 13 residues. CDR3 residues: CASREELRNEQFF. Here the CDR3 DNA reads TGTGCCAGCCGGGAAGAATTAAGGAATGAGCAGTTCTTC.

The V gene is TRBV7-8, the J gene TRBJ2-6; possibly TRBD1 for D (5 bases). V was clipped by 3 bases and J by 0 bases, with 15 bases between them. The CDR3 runs 18 residues. CDR1 is SGHVS and CDR2 is FQNEAQ in the germline V gene. CDR3 protein: CASSFPQGRSSGANVLTF. CDR3 sequence (DNA): TGTGCCAGCAGCTTCCCCCAGGGTAGGAGCTCTGGGGCCAACGTCCTGACTTTC.

This clone was observed a single time. The chain recombines TRBV29-1 with TRBJ1-3; no firm D call. This CDR3 contains 14 residues. Trimming took off 7 bases at V and 8 bases at J, with 21 bases between the two ends. The germline V gene encodes CDR1 SQVTM and CDR2 ANQGSEA. The CDR3 loop is CSGGEPGAGDTIYF. CDR3 coding DNA: TGCAGCGGCGGAGAACCAGGAGCGGGTGACACCATATATTTT.

The V call is TRBV6-5, the J call TRBJ2-5; 9 positions agree with TRBD2. V shed 2 bases, J shed 3 bases, and the junction held 7 bases outside the gene matches. The CDR3 extends over 16 amino acids. Germline V gene data show CDR1 as MNHEY and CDR2 as SVGAGI. The CDR3 reads CASSYPAGGAKETQYF. CDR3 coding DNA: TGTGCCAGCAGTTACCCCGCGGGAGGGGCAAAAGAGACCCAGTACTTC.

The genes are TRBV28 and TRBJ2-1; TRBD2 agrees at 7 bases. Per the germline V gene, CDR1 is MDHEN and CDR2 is SYDVKM. This CDR3 region has 15 residues. Trimming took 10 bases from V and 8 from J; bases not matched to a gene: 17. The CDR3 DNA reads as TGTGCCACCCACCCATATAAGCGGGAAGGGTATGAGCAGTTCTTC. It codes for CATHPYKREGYEQFF. Looking up the rest from reference TRBV28 and TRBJ2-1 gives the full variable domain: DVKVTQSSRYLVKRTGEKVFLECVQDMDHENMFWYRQDPGLGLRLIYFSYDVKMKEKGDIPEGYSVSREKKERFSLILESASTNQTSMYLCATHPYKREGYEQFFGPGTRLTVL.

The chain uses TRBV7-9 and TRBJ1-1; no reliable D call. This CDR3 contains 15 residues. V was clipped by 1 base and J by 3 bases, with 12 bases between them. Germline lookup yields CDR1 SEHNR and CDR2 FQNEAQ (reference sequence). The CDR3 nucleotides are TGTGCCAGCAGCTTAGGAGGCCAGTTCGACACTGAAGCTTTCTTT. The encoded protein is CASSLGGQFDTEAFF.